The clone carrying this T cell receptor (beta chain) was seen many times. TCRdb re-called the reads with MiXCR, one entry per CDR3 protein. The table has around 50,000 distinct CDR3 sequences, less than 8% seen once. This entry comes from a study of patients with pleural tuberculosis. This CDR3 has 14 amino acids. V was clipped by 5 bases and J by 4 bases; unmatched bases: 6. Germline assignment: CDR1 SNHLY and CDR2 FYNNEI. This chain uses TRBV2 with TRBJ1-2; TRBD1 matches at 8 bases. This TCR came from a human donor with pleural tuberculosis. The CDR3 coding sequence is TGTGCCAGCAGTTCCCAGGGGGCCCCCTATGGCTACACCTTC. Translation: CASSSQGAPYGYTF.